This entry lists 15 T cell receptor beta chains sequenced from one sample in a study of CD8+CD57+ T cells in acquired aplastic anemia. TCR beta VDJ and CDR3 profiles were obtained from a genomic DNA template. TCRdb itself ran the reads through MiXCR, one entry per CDR3 protein. The sample has a few hundred thousand distinct CDR3 sequences, over 60% seen once; the top ten hold 25% to 30%. Sequencing used sorted CD4+, CD8+, or CD8+CD57+ T cells (not recorded which) from PBMCs. These receptors originate from a human donor in good health.

The sample holds many counts of this clonotype. V and J are TRBV4-2 and TRBJ2-1; the D gene could be TRBD1 or TRBD2 (5 bases each). The V and J ends lost 0 bases and 5 bases respectively, with 14 bases between them. The CDR3 covers 16 residues. The V gene's germline CDR1 is LGHNA and CDR2 YNFKEQ. In nucleotides, the CDR3 is TGTGCCAGCAGCCAAGATGCAGGGACGACCCACAATGAGCAGTTCTTC. The encoded protein is CASSQDAGTTHNEQFF.

The V gene is TRBV9, the J gene TRBJ1-3; no firm D call. The V end lost 3 bases, the J end lost 0 bases, and 13 bases lay between the germline ends. The CDR3 covers 16 residues. The V gene's germline CDR1 is SGDLS and CDR2 YYNGEE. The CDR3 DNA reads as TGTGCCAGCAGCGCAATCGGAGAGAGCTCTGGAAACACCATATATTTT. This gives the protein CASSAIGESSGNTIYF.

The V and J genes are TRBV6-1 and TRBJ2-3, with 10 bases identical to TRBD2. The V gene end was trimmed by 6 bases and the J gene end by 6 bases; junction bases not matched to a gene: 6. The V gene's germline CDR1 is MNHNS and CDR2 SASEGT. The CDR3 has 14 amino acids. This CDR3 reads CASRERTSGDTQYF. In nucleotides, the CDR3 is TGTGCCAGCAGAGAGCGGACTAGCGGCGATACGCAGTATTTT.

The V and J genes are TRBV7-9 and TRBJ2-3, with TRBD2 matching 7 bases. The J segment lost 4 bases and the V segment lost 5 bases, leaving 6 bases of the junction unmatched. CDR1 SEHNR and CDR2 FQNEAQ come from the germline V gene (reference sequence). This CDR3 comprises 14 residues. Here the CDR3 reads CASSPGLIADTQYF. The CDR3 region has the DNA TGTGCCAGCAGCCCGGGACTAATAGCAGATACGCAGTATTTT.

In regard to this clonotype: A much bigger clone sits one base away, suggesting this may be a read error. In nucleotides, the CDR3 is TGTGCCAACAGCTTGAGGGGGCAAGGGTACACTGAAGCTTTCTTT. Amino acids: CANSLRGQGYTEAFF. The gene calls are TRBV5-4 and TRBJ1-1, with 7 bases fitting TRBD1. Germline V lookup: CDR1 SGHNT, CDR2 YYREEE (reference sequence). The CDR3 length is 15 residues.

The rearrangement links TRBV20-1 to TRBJ1-1, with 8 bases identical to TRBD1. V was pared by 0 bases and J by 7 bases, with 10 bases of the junction left unmatched. The germline CDR1 and CDR2 sequences are DFQATT and SNEGSKA (reference sequence). This CDR3 is 15 amino acids long. CDR3 bases: TGCAGTGCTAGAGATCGCAATAGGACAGGGTTTGAAGCTTTCTTT. It codes for CSARDRNRTGFEAFF.

As to this clonotype: Here the CDR3 omits its conserved ending phenylalanine or tryptophan, so a read error is the likely source. The gene calls are TRBV5-1 and TRBJ2-5; 11 bases agree with TRBD2. Germline loops: CDR1 SGHRS, CDR2 YFSETQ. J lost 7 bases, V lost 4 bases, and 3 bases had no gene match. CDR3 length: 13 amino acids. The CDR3 bases are TGCGCCAGCAGCCATGGGACTAGCGGGACCCAGTACCTC. Its protein product is CASSHGTSGTQYL.

The V call is TRBV19, the J call TRBJ2-1, with a possible D match to TRBD2 (5 bases). Germline CDR1 reads LNHDA; CDR2 reads SQIVND (reference sequence). The V end was cut by 7 bases, the J end by 4 bases, with 8 bases between. The CDR3 spans 12 residues. The CDR3 sequence is CASTRGYNEQFF. CDR3 DNA sequence: TGTGCCAGTACTCGGGGATACAATGAGCAGTTCTTC.

Note on this clonotype: A read error is likely, as this CDR3 ends without the conserved phenylalanine or tryptophan. This sequence joins TRBV7-9 and TRBJ1-1, with 7 positions matching TRBD1. Germline CDR1 is SEHNR and CDR2 is FQNEAQ (reference sequence). The CDR3 extends over 15 amino acids. V was clipped by 5 bases and J by 2 bases; unmatched bases: 8. CDR3 bases: TGTGCCAGCAGCCACTGGACAGGATTCAACACTGAAGCTTTCTGT. It is translated as CASSHWTGFNTEAFC.

J is TRBJ1-1 and V is TRBV10-3; D gene uncertain. Germline values: CDR1 ENHRY, CDR2 SYGVKD. The CDR3 sequence is 13 residues long. Trimming removed 10 bases from V and 5 bases from J, with 17 bases in between. The CDR3 DNA reads TGTGCCACCGGCAGTGATTTCGGGACTGAAGCTTTCTTT. Its translation is CATGSDFGTEAFF.

The CDR3 nucleotides read TGTGCCAGCAGCTTCCTGGGACTAGAGTTCGCAGATACGCAGTATTTT. Its translation: CASSFLGLEFADTQYF. This rearrangement joins TRBV7-9 to TRBJ2-3; 8 bases agree with TRBD2. The V gene end was trimmed by 3 bases and the J gene end by 4 bases; junction bases not matched to a gene: 9. This CDR3 region has 16 residues. Germline V gene sequence: CDR1 SEHNR, CDR2 FQNEAQ (reference sequence).

V gene TRBV19 combines with J gene TRBJ2-1, with D perhaps matching TRBD1 (6 bases). This CDR3 is 15 amino acids long. Trimming left V 5 bases short and J 3 bases short, with 14 bases between. Germline lookup yields CDR1 LNHDA and CDR2 SQIVND (reference sequence). The CDR3 protein is CASSALWGRYNEQFF. CDR3 in DNA: TGTGCCAGTAGTGCTCTCTGGGGGCGCTACAATGAGCAGTTCTTC.

J is TRBJ1-6 and V is TRBV2; a possible D gene is TRBD1 (5 bases). Trimming shortened V by 11 bases and J by 5 bases, and 13 bases separated the two germline ends. This CDR3 region has 13 residues. Germline V gene sequence: CDR1 SNHLY, CDR2 FYNNEI. CDR3 in amino acids: CAVGGDDNSPLHF. CDR3 in DNA: TGTGCCGTCGGGGGGGACGATAATTCACCCCTCCACTTT.

This clonotype was picked up a small number of times. The V and J genes are TRBV7-9 and TRBJ2-1, with D hard to call. The CDR3 runs to 15 residues. Trimming pared 6 bases from V and 7 bases from J, leaving 19 bases between. Germline CDR1 reads SEHNR; CDR2 reads FQNEAQ (reference sequence). The CDR3: CASREKGSARNEQFF. The CDR3 DNA reads TGTGCCAGCAGGGAGAAGGGCAGCGCCCGTAATGAGCAGTTCTTC. Full variable domain (remainder filled in from reference TRBV7-9 and TRBJ2-1): DTGVSQNPRHKITKRGQNVTFRCDPISEHNRLYWYRQTLGQGPEFLTYFQNEAQLEKSRLLSDRFSAERPKGSFSTLEIQRTEQGDSAMYLCASREKGSARNEQFFGPGTRLTVL.

As to this clonotype: This could be a read error, since a much larger clone is one nucleotide away. V gene TRBV24-1 combines with J gene TRBJ2-7; D gene ambiguous. The CDR3 totals 14 residues. Germline V CDR1 and CDR2: KGHDR, SFDVKD. Trimming removed 0 bases from V and 5 bases from J, with 10 bases in between. DNA for the CDR3: TGTGCCACCAGTGATTTGGCCAGGCCTAACGAGCAGTACTTC. Translating it yields CATSDLARPNEQYF.